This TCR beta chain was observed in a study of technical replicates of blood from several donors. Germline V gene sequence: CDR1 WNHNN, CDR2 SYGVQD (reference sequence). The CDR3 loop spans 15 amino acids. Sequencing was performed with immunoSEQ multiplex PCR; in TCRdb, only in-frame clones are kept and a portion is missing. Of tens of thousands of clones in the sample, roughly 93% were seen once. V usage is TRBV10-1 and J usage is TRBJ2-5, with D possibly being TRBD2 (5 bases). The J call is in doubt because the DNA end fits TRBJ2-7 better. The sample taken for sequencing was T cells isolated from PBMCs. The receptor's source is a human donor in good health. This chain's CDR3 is CASSLRWGENYEQYF. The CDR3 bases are TGCGCCAGCAGCCTAAGGTGGGGAGAAAACTACGAGCAGTACTTC.